This record concerns one T cell receptor (beta chain) sequence. Its antigen is currently unknown. The data were obtained in a study of T cell repertoires in cytomegalovirus infection. Study-level information: Recently identified HLA-C-restricted CMV epitopes were used, and well-studied HLA-B-restricted CMV epitopes were used as well. Indications of both CMV infection and matching HLA type were provided by public TCR beta signatures. Study-level results: Cumulative frequency of public TCR beta families picked out carriers of CMV plus the relevant HLA. In two of eight donors, the top clonotype was HLA-C-restricted CMV-specific.

TCRdb re-called the reads through MiXCR, storing one row per CDR3 protein. The sample has about 160,000 distinct CDR3 sequences, roughly a fifth seen once. The clonotype comes from a human donor in good health (CMV status not recorded). Some clones in this sample may be carry-over from other donors' samples. The material sequenced was CD8+ T cells from cultured PBMCs, taken from culture after CMV antigen stimulation.

The chain's CDR3 is CASSARGGIEAFF. The CDR3 DNA is TGTGCCAGCAGCGCGAGGGGGGGGATTGAAGCTTTCTTT. The rearrangement links TRBV9 to TRBJ1-1; tentatively, D is TRBD1 (6 bases). Deletions cut 3 bases from V and 7 bases from J, with 13 bases between. The germline gives CDR1 SGDLS, CDR2 YYNGEE. The CDR3 is 13 residues long.